This T cell receptor beta chain was documented in a study of sequential checkpoint blockade in melanoma. Study details: Randomization was 1:1 between first-line nivolumab→ipilimumab and ipilimumab→nivolumab.

Specified treatment: randomized to nivolumab then ipilimumab (arm A) or the reverse (arm B). Assay used: immunoSEQ multiplex PCR; TCRdb lists only in-frame clones, some missing. The sample records around 9,100 clones, around 74% being singletons. Sequencing used CD8+ T cells sorted from blood (inferred from file names), obtained from a patient given nivolumab and ipilimumab in sequence. The clonotype comes from a human donor with melanoma.

The CDR3 nucleotides are TGTGCCAGCAGTTTATCACAGACAGGGGGCGTTGAAGCTTTCTTT. The encoded protein is CASSLSQTGGVEAFF. The genes are TRBV27 and TRBJ1-1; 10 bases are shared with TRBD1. Germline V gene sequence: CDR1 MNHEY, CDR2 SMNVEV (reference sequence). Trimming at V came to 0 bases and at J to 7 bases, leaving 5 bases not matched to a gene. CDR3 length: 15 amino acids.